This is a list of T cell receptor beta chains from one sample in a study of shared clonotypes between healthy human individuals. Generated by immunoSEQ multiplex PCR, the TCRdb table keeps only in-frame clones and is missing some. The sample holds around 500,000 clones, roughly 77% seen once. Sequenced sample: PBMCs. The receptors originated from a woman in her forties in good health. Some clones in this sample may be carry-over from other donors' samples. Each CDR3 is given with its conserved first and last residue. The D gene is left open where the match is weak. Only part of the rows carry a size: once, few, many, or a class if the clone is expanded.

D: TRBD2; size: .; J: TRBJ2-7; V: TRBV4-3; CDR3: CASSQEFTPSGAYEQYF; DNA: TGCGCCAGCAGCCAAGAATTTACCCCTAGCGGGGCCTACGAGCAGTACTTC
D: TRBD1; size: .; J: TRBJ2-5; V: TRBV7-9; CDR3: CASSAGQGRGETQYF; DNA: TGTGCCAGCAGCGCGGGACAGGGACGAGGGGAGACCCAGTACTTC
D: TRBD1; size: .; J: TRBJ1-1; V: TRBV29-1; CDR3: CSVEVRGGNTEAFF; DNA: TGCAGCGTTGAGGTCAGGGGGGGGAACACTGAAGCTTTCTTT
D: TRBD1; size: .; J: TRBJ2-7; V: TRBV15; CDR3: CATSLQGAYEQYF; DNA: TGTGCCACCAGCCTCCAGGGGGCCTACGAGCAGTACTTC
D: .; size: once; J: TRBJ2-5; V: TRBV5-1; CDR3: CASSSYQETQYF; DNA: TGCGCCAGCAGCAGTTACCAAGAGACCCAGTACTTC
D: .; size: .; J: TRBJ2-1; V: TRBV5-1; CDR3: CASSLAPQTQFF; DNA: TGCGCCAGCAGCTTGGCGCCCCAGACCCAGTTCTTC
D: TRBD1; size: .; J: TRBJ2-7; V: TRBV5-5; CDR3: CASSPRLGQGYYEQYF; DNA: TGTGCCAGCAGCCCCCGCCTCGGACAGGGCTACTACGAGCAGTACTTC
D: .; size: once; J: TRBJ2-1; V: TRBV9; CDR3: CASSVGSAQAYNEQFF; DNA: TGTGCCAGCAGCGTAGGCAGCGCCCAGGCTTACAATGAGCAGTTCTTC
D: .; size: .; J: TRBJ2-1; V: TRBV30; CDR3: CAWTGGETYNEQFF; DNA: TGTGCCTGGACCGGTGGGGAGACCTACAATGAGCAGTTCTTC
D: TRBD1; size: .; J: TRBJ2-5; V: TRBV7-9; CDR3: CASTPWGQLGQETQYF; DNA: TGTGCCAGCACCCCTTGGGGACAGCTTGGCCAAGAGACCCAGTACTTC
D: .; size: .; J: TRBJ1-1; V: TRBV9; CDR3: CASSVRGLGNTEAFF; DNA: TGTGCCAGCAGCGTGAGGGGGTTGGGGAACACTGAAGCTTTCTTT
D: TRBD1; size: .; J: TRBJ1-2; V: TRBV6-6; CDR3: CASSYSDRGRGYTF; DNA: TGTGCCAGCAGTTACTCAGACAGGGGTAGAGGCTACACCTTC
D: .; size: .; J: TRBJ1-1; V: TRBV19; CDR3: CASRRQGGTEAFF; DNA: TGTGCCAGTAGGAGGCAGGGAGGGACTGAAGCTTTCTTT
D: .; size: .; J: TRBJ2-7; V: TRBV11-2; CDR3: CASSLDLPSYEQYF; DNA: TGTGCCAGCAGCTTAGATCTTCCTAGCTACGAGCAGTACTTC
D: TRBD2; size: few; J: TRBJ2-1; V: TRBV9; CDR3: CASSVAPGGSYNEQFF; DNA: TGTGCCAGCAGCGTAGCGCCGGGGGGCTCCTACAATGAGCAGTTCTTC
D: TRBD1; size: .; J: TRBJ2-6; V: TRBV9; CDR3: CASSYRDRNSGANVLTF; DNA: TGTGCCAGCAGCTACCGGGACAGAAACTCTGGGGCCAACGTCCTGACTTTC
D: TRBD2; size: .; J: TRBJ2-1; V: TRBV7-3; CDR3: CASSTRAGLDGNEQFF; DNA: TGTGCCAGCAGCACCCGAGCGGGGCTAGACGGCAATGAGCAGTTCTTC
D: .; size: .; J: TRBJ2-5; V: TRBV4-1; CDR3: CASSGGGGPGETQYF; DNA: TGCGCCAGCAGCGGAGGGGGAGGGCCGGGGGAGACCCAGTACTTC
D: TRBD2; size: few; J: TRBJ2-2; V: TRBV4-3; CDR3: CASSQPGAGLAYTGELFF; DNA: TGCGCCAGCAGCCAACCTGGGGCGGGACTAGCGTACACCGGGGAGCTGTTTTTT
D: TRBD2; size: .; J: TRBJ2-1; V: TRBV28; CDR3: CASSPNRWGRRELNEQFF; DNA: TGTGCCAGCAGTCCAAACCGGTGGGGGAGGCGGGAGCTCAATGAGCAGTTCTTC
D: .; size: once; J: TRBJ2-2; V: TRBV5-1; CDR3: CASSLDLRAPNTGELFF; DNA: TGCGCCAGCAGCTTGGACCTCCGGGCGCCGAACACCGGGGAGCTGTTTTTT
D: .; size: .; J: TRBJ2-7; V: TRBV28; CDR3: CASTSVYEQYF; DNA: TGTGCCAGCACCTCCGTCTACGAGCAGTACTTC
D: .; size: few; J: TRBJ2-1; V: TRBV5-1; CDR3: CASSVSGSYNEQFF; DNA: TGCGCCAGCAGCGTTAGCGGCTCCTACAATGAGCAGTTCTTC
D: .; size: once; J: TRBJ1-2; V: TRBV5-4; CDR3: CASSSRFATQNYGYTF; DNA: TGTGCCAGCAGCTCCCGTTTTGCGACACAGAACTATGGCTACACCTTC
D: TRBD1; size: .; J: TRBJ1-4; V: TRBV5-1; CDR3: CASSFRQGASEKLFF; DNA: TGCGCCAGCAGCTTCAGACAGGGGGCTAGTGAAAAACTGTTTTTT
D: TRBD2; size: .; J: TRBJ2-1; V: TRBV11-3; CDR3: CASSQKGSSGSPYNEQFF; DNA: TGTGCCAGCAGTCAGAAGGGGTCTAGCGGGAGCCCCTACAATGAGCAGTTCTTC
D: .; size: .; J: TRBJ1-4; V: TRBV15; CDR3: CATSRDLPRGTPGGSEKLFF; DNA: TGTGCCACCAGCAGAGATCTTCCCCGGGGAACCCCTGGGGGTAGTGAAAAACTGTTTTTT
D: .; size: once; J: TRBJ2-1; V: TRBV7-2; CDR3: CASRPGISYNEQFF; DNA: TGTGCCAGCAGACCCGGGATTTCTTACAATGAGCAGTTCTTC
D: .; size: .; J: TRBJ1-5; V: TRBV15; CDR3: CATSRVGMPQHF; DNA: TGTGCCACCAGCAGAGTTGGGATGCCCCAGCATTTT
D: .; size: .; J: TRBJ2-5; V: TRBV19; CDR3: CASSMVGTRSETQYF; DNA: TGTGCCAGTAGTATGGTCGGGACCCGTAGCGAGACCCAGTACTTC
D: .; size: .; J: TRBJ2-1; V: TRBV5-1; CDR3: CASSLLGFRDNEQFF; DNA: TGCGCCAGCAGTCTGCTGGGGTTTCGGGACAATGAGCAGTTCTTC
D: TRBD1; size: .; J: TRBJ2-2; V: TRBV27; CDR3: CASSLRQGTGELFF; DNA: TGTGCCAGCAGTTTAAGACAGGGCACCGGGGAGCTGTTTTTT
D: .; size: .; J: TRBJ2-7; V: TRBV29-1; CDR3: CSVVSGSGSYEQYF; DNA: TGCAGCGTTGTATCAGGAAGTGGCTCCTACGAGCAGTACTTC
D: .; size: .; J: TRBJ1-1; V: TRBV5-1; CDR3: CASSLDKWGTEAFF; DNA: TGCGCCAGCAGCTTAGACAAGTGGGGCACTGAAGCTTTCTTT
D: .; size: once; J: TRBJ2-7; V: TRBV28; CDR3: CASSPPGTPTYEQYF; DNA: TGTGCCAGCAGTCCCCCCGGGACCCCTACCTACGAGCAGTACTTC
D: TRBD1; size: .; J: TRBJ1-5; V: TRBV6-1; CDR3: CASSQQGDQPQHF; DNA: TGTGCCAGCAGTCAACAGGGGGATCAGCCCCAGCATTTT
D: .; size: once; J: TRBJ2-2; V: TRBV5-4; CDR3: CASSLAGGAGELFF; DNA: TGTGCCAGCAGCTTGGCCGGCGGGGCCGGGGAGCTGTTTTTT
D: .; size: .; J: TRBJ2-2; V: TRBV5-1; CDR3: CASHQNTGTGELFF; DNA: TGCGCCAGCCATCAAAATACGGGCACCGGGGAGCTGTTTTTT
D: .; size: .; J: TRBJ2-5; V: TRBV5-6; CDR3: CASSSRDQGGETQYF; DNA: TGTGCCAGCAGTTCCCGGGACCAAGGGGGAGAGACCCAGTACTTC